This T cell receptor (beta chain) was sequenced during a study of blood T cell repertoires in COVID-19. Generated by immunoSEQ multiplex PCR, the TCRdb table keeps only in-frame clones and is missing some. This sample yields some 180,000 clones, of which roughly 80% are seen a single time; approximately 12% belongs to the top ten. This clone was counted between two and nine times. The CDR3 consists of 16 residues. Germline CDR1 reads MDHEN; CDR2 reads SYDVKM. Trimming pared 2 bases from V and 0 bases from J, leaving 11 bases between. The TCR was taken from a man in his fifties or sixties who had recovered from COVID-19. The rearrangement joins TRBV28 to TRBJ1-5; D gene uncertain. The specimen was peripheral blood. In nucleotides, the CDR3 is TGTGCCAGCAGTTTAATAAGGGAGTATAGCAATCAGCCCCAGCATTTT. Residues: CASSLIREYSNQPQHF.